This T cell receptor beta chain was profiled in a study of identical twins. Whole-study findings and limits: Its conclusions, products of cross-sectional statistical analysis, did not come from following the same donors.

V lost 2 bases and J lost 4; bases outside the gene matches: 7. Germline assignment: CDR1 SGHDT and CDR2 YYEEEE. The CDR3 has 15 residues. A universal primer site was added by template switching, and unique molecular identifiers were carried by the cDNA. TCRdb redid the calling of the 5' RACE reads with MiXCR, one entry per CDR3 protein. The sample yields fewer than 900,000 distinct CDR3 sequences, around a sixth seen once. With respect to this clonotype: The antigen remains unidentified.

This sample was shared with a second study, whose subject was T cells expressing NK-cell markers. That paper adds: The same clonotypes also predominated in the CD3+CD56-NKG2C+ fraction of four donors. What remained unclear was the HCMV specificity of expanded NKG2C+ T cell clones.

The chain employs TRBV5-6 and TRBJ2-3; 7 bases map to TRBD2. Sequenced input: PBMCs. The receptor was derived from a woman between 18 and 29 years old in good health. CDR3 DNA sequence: TGTGCCAGCAGCTTCGGAATGGGGGGGGCAGATACGCAGTATTTT. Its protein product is CASSFGMGGADTQYF.